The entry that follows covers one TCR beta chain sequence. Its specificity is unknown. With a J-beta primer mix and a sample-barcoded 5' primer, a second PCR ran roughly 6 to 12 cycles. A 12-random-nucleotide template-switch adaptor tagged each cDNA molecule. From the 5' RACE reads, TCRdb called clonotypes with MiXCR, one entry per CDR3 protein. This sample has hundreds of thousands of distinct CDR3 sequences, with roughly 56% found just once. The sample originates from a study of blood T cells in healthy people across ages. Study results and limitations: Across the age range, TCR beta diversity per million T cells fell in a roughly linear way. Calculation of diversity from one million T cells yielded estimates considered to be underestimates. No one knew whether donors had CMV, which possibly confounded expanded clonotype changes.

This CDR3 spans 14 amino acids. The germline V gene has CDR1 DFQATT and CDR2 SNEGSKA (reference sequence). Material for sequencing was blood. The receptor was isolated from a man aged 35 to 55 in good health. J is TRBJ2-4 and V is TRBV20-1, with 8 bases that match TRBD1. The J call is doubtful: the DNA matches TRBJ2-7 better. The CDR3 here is CSARGLDRAYEQYF. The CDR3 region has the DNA TGCAGTGCTAGAGGCTTGGACAGGGCTTACGAGCAGTACTTC.